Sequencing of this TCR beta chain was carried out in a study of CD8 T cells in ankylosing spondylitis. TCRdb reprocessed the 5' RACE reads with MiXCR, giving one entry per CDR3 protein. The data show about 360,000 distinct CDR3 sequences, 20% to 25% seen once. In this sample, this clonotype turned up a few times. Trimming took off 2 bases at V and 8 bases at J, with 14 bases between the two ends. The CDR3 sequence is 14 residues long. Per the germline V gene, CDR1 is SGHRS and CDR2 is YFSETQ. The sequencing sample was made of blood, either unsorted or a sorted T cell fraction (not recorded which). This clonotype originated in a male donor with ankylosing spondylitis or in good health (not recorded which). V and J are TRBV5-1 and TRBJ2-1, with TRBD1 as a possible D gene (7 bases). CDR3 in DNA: TGCGCCAGCAGCTTAGACAGGGAGGTCGATGAGCAGTTCTTC. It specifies CASSLDREVDEQFF.